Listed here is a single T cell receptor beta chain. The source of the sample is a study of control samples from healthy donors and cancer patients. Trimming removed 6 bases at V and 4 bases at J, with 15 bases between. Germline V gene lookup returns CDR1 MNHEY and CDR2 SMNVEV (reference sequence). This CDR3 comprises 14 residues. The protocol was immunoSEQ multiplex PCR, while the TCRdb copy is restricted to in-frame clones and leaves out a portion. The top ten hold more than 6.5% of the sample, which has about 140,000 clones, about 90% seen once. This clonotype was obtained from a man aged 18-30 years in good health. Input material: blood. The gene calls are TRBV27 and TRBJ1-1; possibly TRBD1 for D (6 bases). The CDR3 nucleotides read TGTGCCAGCAGCCTTCAGGGGAGGGGCACTGAAGCTTTCTTT. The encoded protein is CASSLQGRGTEAFF.